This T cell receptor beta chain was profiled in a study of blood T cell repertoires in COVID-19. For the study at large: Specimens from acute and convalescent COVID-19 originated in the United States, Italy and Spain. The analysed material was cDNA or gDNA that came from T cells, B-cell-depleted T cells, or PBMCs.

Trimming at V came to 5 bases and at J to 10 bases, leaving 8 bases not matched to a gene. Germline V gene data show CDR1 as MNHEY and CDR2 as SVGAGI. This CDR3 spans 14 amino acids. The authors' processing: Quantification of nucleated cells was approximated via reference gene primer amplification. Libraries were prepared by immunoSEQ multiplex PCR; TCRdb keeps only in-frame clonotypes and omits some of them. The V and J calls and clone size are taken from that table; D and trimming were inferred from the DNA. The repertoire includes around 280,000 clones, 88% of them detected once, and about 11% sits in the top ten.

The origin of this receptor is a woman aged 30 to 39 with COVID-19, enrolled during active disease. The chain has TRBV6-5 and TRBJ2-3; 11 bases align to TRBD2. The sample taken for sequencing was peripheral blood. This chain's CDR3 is CASSTGTSGFAQYF. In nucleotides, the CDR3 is TGTGCCAGCAGTACCGGGACTAGCGGTTTCGCGCAGTATTTT.